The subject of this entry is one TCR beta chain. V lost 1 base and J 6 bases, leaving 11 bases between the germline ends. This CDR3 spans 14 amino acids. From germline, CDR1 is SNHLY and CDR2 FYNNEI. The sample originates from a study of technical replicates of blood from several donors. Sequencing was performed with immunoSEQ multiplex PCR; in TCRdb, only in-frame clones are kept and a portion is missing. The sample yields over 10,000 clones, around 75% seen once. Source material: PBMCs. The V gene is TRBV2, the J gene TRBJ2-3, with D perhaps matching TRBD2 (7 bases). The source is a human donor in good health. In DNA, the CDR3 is TGTGCCAGCAGTGAAGGGGCGGGGGCGGATACGCAGTATTTT. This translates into CASSEGAGADTQYF.